Following are 25 T cell receptor beta chains from one sample sequenced in a study of T cell responses to AZD1222 COVID-19 vaccine. The table came from immunoSEQ multiplex PCR; TCRdb's copy has only in-frame clones and leaves some out. The table has more than 45,000 clones, approximately 88% seen once. The sample in question was peripheral blood, obtained on day 0 of AZD1222 vaccination. All receptors derive from an adult in good health.

V gene TRBV5-4 combines with J gene TRBJ1-2; D is undetermined. Germline V CDR1 and CDR2: SGHNT, YYREEE (reference sequence). The V end was cut by 0 bases, the J end by 8 bases, with 17 bases between. CDR3 length: 15 residues. The CDR3 nucleotides read TGTGCCAGCAGCTTGGCATACGGGCAACTGAACGGCTACACCTTC. Translation gives CASSLAYGQLNGYTF.

The rearrangement joins TRBV4-2 to TRBJ2-5, with D perhaps matching TRBD1 (6 bases). From germline, CDR1 is LGHNA and CDR2 YNFKEQ. V was clipped by 4 bases and J by 1 base, with 16 bases between them. This CDR3 is 16 amino acids long. The DNA for the CDR3 is TGTGCCAGCAGCCCAGGGGACGGAAATGTCCAAGAGACCCAGTACTTC. The encoded protein is CASSPGDGNVQETQYF.

V is TRBV2 and J is TRBJ1-4; no firm D call. This CDR3 comprises 12 residues. The germline gives CDR1 SNHLY, CDR2 FYNNEI. Trimming removed 4 bases from V and 0 bases from J, with 0 bases in between. Here the CDR3 DNA reads TGTGCCAGCAGTGCAACTAATGAAAAACTGTTTTTT. This sequence encodes CASSATNEKLFF.

The gene calls are TRBV5-6 and TRBJ1-1, with D maybe TRBD1 (5 bases). The CDR3 is made up of 13 amino acids. The germline V gene has CDR1 SGHDT and CDR2 YYEEEE. Trimming shortened V by 2 bases and J by 10 bases, and 15 bases separated the two germline ends. This CDR3 is CASSFTGLGVAFF. The CDR3 nucleotides are TGTGCCAGCAGCTTCACAGGCCTGGGAGTAGCTTTCTTT.

The chain links TRBV24-1 to TRBJ2-1; maybe TRBD1 (5 bases). The length of the CDR3 is 15 residues. V was shortened by 4 bases and J by 8 bases, with 17 bases between the two germline ends. The germline V gene has CDR1 KGHDR and CDR2 SFDVKD. CDR3 DNA sequence: TGTGCCACCAGTGACCTCAACGACTTACAGGATGAGCAGTTCTTC. Translating it yields CATSDLNDLQDEQFF.

V is TRBV15 and J is TRBJ2-1; D remains ambiguous. CDR3 length equals 14 residues. Germline lookup yields CDR1 LNHNV and CDR2 YYDKDF (reference sequence). With 1 base removed from V and 8 bases from J, the gap between germline ends came to 12 bases. The DNA for the CDR3 is TGTGCCACCAGCAGAGGTGACTCCGCCGATGAGCAGTTCTTC. This encodes CATSRGDSADEQFF.

This rearrangement joins TRBV6-1 to TRBJ1-5, with D unresolved. Trimming removed 1 base from V and 0 bases from J, with 7 bases in between. Germline CDR1 reads MNHNS; CDR2 reads SASEGT. There are 15 residues in the CDR3. CDR3 region: CASSEGLGSNQPQHF. The DNA for the CDR3 is TGTGCCAGCAGTGAAGGCTTGGGTAGCAATCAGCCCCAGCATTTT.

Remarks on this clone: At one end the junction does not follow the germline gene, possibly because of a read error. The chain carries TRBV19 and TRBJ1-2; possible D gene TRBD1, 5 bases. The CDR3 consists of 13 residues. Germline V gene data show CDR1 as LNHDA and CDR2 as SQIVND (reference sequence). DNA for the CDR3: TGTGCCAGTAGAATAGGGGTGGACTATGGCTACACCTTC. The encoded protein is CASRIGVDYGYTF.

The chain has TRBV4-1 and TRBJ2-3; D is unresolved. This CDR3 contains 14 residues. The V gene lost 0 bases and the J gene lost 0 bases, with 4 bases spanning the gap. CDR1 MGHRA and CDR2 YSYEKL come from the germline V gene. CDR3 amino acids: CASSQDLSTDTQYF. DNA for the CDR3: TGCGCCAGCAGCCAAGATTTGAGCACAGATACGCAGTATTTT.

The J gene is TRBJ2-5, the V gene TRBV11-2; D gene ambiguous. Between the trimmed V and J ends, which lost 2 bases and 4 bases, there was a span of 5 bases. The germline gives CDR1 SGHAT, CDR2 FQNNGV. The CDR3 has 12 amino acids. CDR3 sequence (DNA): TGTGCCAGCAGCTTAAATCCAGAGACCCAGTACTTC. Residues: CASSLNPETQYF. Full variable domain (rest looked up from reference TRBV11-2 and TRBJ2-5): EAGVAQSPRYKIIEKRQSVAFWCNPISGHATLYWYQQILGQGPKLLIQFQNNGVVDDSQLPKDRFSAERLKGVDSTLKIQPAKLEDSAVYLCASSLNPETQYFGPGTRLLVL.

The gene calls are TRBV28 and TRBJ1-5; possible D gene TRBD1, 5 bases. Germline CDR1 MDHEN, CDR2 SYDVKM. The CDR3 is made up of 14 amino acids. V was pared by 7 bases and J by 4 bases, with 14 bases between. CDR3 nucleotides: TGTGCCAGCAACCCCGGGGGTGTTAATCAGCCCCAGCATTTT. Translation: CASNPGGVNQPQHF.

The V call is TRBV7-7, the J call TRBJ2-5; D remains ambiguous. The V gene's germline CDR1 is SSHAT and CDR2 FNYEAQ (reference sequence). Trimming stripped 1 base from V and 1 base from J, with 13 bases between. The CDR3 runs 16 residues. Here the CDR3 reads CASSLGVTASQETQYF. Written as DNA, the CDR3 is TGTGCCAGCAGCTTAGGAGTCACGGCCAGCCAAGAGACCCAGTACTTC.

The V call is TRBV11-2, the J call TRBJ2-1, with 10 bases lining up with TRBD1. Germline-derived CDR1 and CDR2 are SGHAT and FQNNGV. The CDR3 is made up of 15 amino acids. V was pared by 5 bases and J by 5 bases, with 6 bases of the junction left unmatched. The DNA for the CDR3 is TGTGCCAGCAGCAGAGCCGGGACAGGGGACAATGAGCAGTTCTTC. This sequence encodes CASSRAGTGDNEQFF.

The chain carries TRBV2 and TRBJ1-5, with 10 bases that match TRBD1. The V gene end was trimmed by 3 bases and the J gene end by 4 bases; junction bases not matched to a gene: 12. The CDR3 covers 18 residues. Germline V gives CDR1 SNHLY, CDR2 FYNNEI. CDR3 residues: CASSEDGTGDWGNQPQHF. The CDR3 coding sequence is TGTGCCAGCAGTGAGGATGGGACAGGGGATTGGGGAAATCAGCCCCAGCATTTT.

The V gene is TRBV6-1, the J gene TRBJ2-7; no reliable D call. V was clipped by 2 bases and J by 0 bases, with 2 bases between them. Germline loops: CDR1 MNHNS, CDR2 SASEGT. This CDR3 contains 12 residues. In DNA form, the CDR3 reads TGTGCCAGCAGTGAACACTCCTACGAGCAGTACTTC. This sequence encodes CASSEHSYEQYF.

This sequence joins TRBV5-1 and TRBJ2-1; TRBD2 matches at 8 bases. Germline CDR1 SGHRS, CDR2 YFSETQ. Germline trimming cut 5 bases from V and 0 bases from J; bases unmatched to any gene: 4. This CDR3 has 15 residues. CDR3 in DNA: TGCGCCAGCAGGCCCGGACTAGCCTCCTACAATGAGCAGTTCTTC. It translates to CASRPGLASYNEQFF.

This chain connects TRBV6-5 to TRBJ2-3; D perhaps matches TRBD2 (6 bases). Trimming stripped 6 bases from V and 6 bases from J, with 13 bases between. The CDR3 has 13 residues. CDR1 and CDR2 from the germline V gene are MNHEY and SVGAGI. The CDR3 nucleotides read TGTGCCAGCAGGCGGGAAGCCACTGATACGCAGTATTTT. Protein sequence: CASRREATDTQYF.

CDR3 sequence reads: CASSQGRAGGRGGYTF. The CDR3 nucleotides are TGTGCCAGCAGCCAAGGGCGGGCAGGGGGGCGCGGTGGCTACACCTTC. The chain joins TRBV14 to TRBJ1-2; 7 bases are shared with TRBD1. CDR3 length: 16 amino acids. Trimming removed 1 base from V and 7 bases from J; junction bases left unmatched: 12. The germline V gene has CDR1 SGHDN and CDR2 FVKESK.

J is TRBJ2-7 and V is TRBV4-1, with TRBD2 matching over 7 bases. Trimming at V came to 2 bases and at J to 3 bases, leaving 7 bases not matched to a gene. The CDR3 totals 15 residues. Germline-derived CDR1 and CDR2 are MGHRA and YSYEKL. The CDR3 DNA follows: TGCGCCAGCAGCCAACTCTCTAGCGGATTCTACGAGCAGTACTTC. Its protein product is CASSQLSSGFYEQYF.

V gene TRBV6-1 combines with J gene TRBJ2-1; a weak D match, TRBD1 (6 bases). Trimming shortened V by 3 bases and J by 3 bases, and 12 bases separated the two germline ends. Germline V gene sequence: CDR1 MNHNS, CDR2 SASEGT. The CDR3 loop spans 15 amino acids. The CDR3 DNA reads as TGTGCCAGCAGTGATTGGCTAGGGGGCTACAATGAGCAGTTCTTC. Amino acids: CASSDWLGGYNEQFF.

This chain connects TRBV7-2 to TRBJ1-5; D is perhaps TRBD1 (5 bases). Germline-derived CDR1 and CDR2 are SGHTA and FQGNSA. The CDR3 totals 15 residues. Trimming cost V 6 bases and J 1 base, with 13 bases left between them. The CDR3 sequence is CASSGRGKSNQPQHF. The CDR3 nucleotides are TGTGCCAGCAGTGGCCGGGGCAAAAGCAATCAGCCCCAGCATTTT.

Written as DNA, the CDR3 is TGCGCCAGCAGCCAAGAACCGGTGAGGGCGGACTCTGGAAACACCATATATTTT. Its protein is CASSQEPVRADSGNTIYF. The chain recombines TRBV4-3 with TRBJ1-3; D call uncertain. Germline lookup yields CDR1 LGHNA and CDR2 YSLEER. V was cut by 0 bases and J by 0 bases, with 15 bases left in between. The CDR3 has 18 residues.

The chain recombines TRBV27 with TRBJ1-3, with a tentative D call TRBD1 (5 bases). CDR3 length equals 15 residues. Germline CDR1 is MNHEY and CDR2 is SMNVEV (reference sequence). Trimming removed 5 bases at V and 0 bases at J, with 11 bases between. Here the CDR3 DNA reads TGTGCCAGCAGTACCGACAGACTCTCTGGAAACACCATATATTTT. It yields the protein CASSTDRLSGNTIYF.

The chain is built from TRBV7-2 and TRBJ2-5; D ambiguous. Trimming removed 5 bases at V and 4 bases at J, with 8 bases between. The CDR3 has 12 residues. In germline, CDR1 is SGHTA, CDR2 FQGNSA. The CDR3 reads CASSLQRETQYF. CDR3 sequence (DNA): TGTGCCAGCAGCCTACAGAGAGAGACCCAGTACTTC.

This chain uses TRBV6-4 with TRBJ2-3; weak D call: TRBD1 (5 bases). V gave up 2 bases and J gave up 8 bases, with 14 bases separating them. CDR1 and CDR2 from the germline V gene are MRHNA and SNTAGT. The CDR3 sequence is 14 residues long. This chain's CDR3 is CASSDQGSIGTQYF. The CDR3 DNA reads as TGTGCCAGCAGTGACCAGGGTAGCATAGGTACGCAGTATTTT.